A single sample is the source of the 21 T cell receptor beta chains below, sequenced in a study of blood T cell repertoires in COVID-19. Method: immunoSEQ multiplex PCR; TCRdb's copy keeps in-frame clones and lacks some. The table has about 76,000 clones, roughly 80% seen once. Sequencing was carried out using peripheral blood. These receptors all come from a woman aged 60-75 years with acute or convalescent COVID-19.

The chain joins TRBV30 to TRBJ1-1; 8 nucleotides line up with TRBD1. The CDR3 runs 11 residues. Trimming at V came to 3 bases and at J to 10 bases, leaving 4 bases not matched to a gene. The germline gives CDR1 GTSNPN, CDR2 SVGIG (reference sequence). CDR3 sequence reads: CAWRDRVGAFF. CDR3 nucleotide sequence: TGTGCCTGGAGGGACAGGGTAGGAGCTTTCTTT.

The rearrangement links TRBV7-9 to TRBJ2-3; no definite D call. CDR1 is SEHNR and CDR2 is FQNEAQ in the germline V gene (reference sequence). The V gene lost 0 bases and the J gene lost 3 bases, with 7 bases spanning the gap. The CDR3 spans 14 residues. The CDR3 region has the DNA TGTGCCAGCAGCTTAGCGGCGGATACAGATACGCAGTATTTT. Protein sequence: CASSLAADTDTQYF.

The CDR3 region is CAWRQGFINEQFF. The CDR3 coding sequence is TGTGCCTGGAGACAGGGTTTTATCAATGAGCAGTTCTTC. The chain recombines TRBV30 with TRBJ2-1; tentative D call: TRBD1 (6 bases). Germline lookup yields CDR1 GTSNPN and CDR2 SVGIG (reference sequence). The CDR3 loop spans 13 amino acids. V was shortened by 3 bases and J by 6 bases, with 12 bases between the two germline ends.

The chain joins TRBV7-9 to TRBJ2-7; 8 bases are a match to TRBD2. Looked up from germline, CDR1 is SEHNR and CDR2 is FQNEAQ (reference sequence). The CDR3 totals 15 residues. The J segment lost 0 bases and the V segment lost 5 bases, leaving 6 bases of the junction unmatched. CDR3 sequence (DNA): TGTGCCAGCAGCCGCGCGGGGGGCAGCTCCTACGAGCAGTACGTC. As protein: CASSRAGGSSYEQYV.

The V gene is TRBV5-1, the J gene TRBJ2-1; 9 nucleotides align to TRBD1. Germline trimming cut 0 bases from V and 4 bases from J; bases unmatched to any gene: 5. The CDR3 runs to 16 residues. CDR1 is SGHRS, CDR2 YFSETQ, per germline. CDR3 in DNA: TGCGCCAGCAGCTTGGAACAGGGGGCTTTATACAATGAGCAGTTCTTC. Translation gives CASSLEQGALYNEQFF.

CDR3 in amino acids: CASRIIGVSYGYTF. In nucleotides, the CDR3 is TGTGCCAGTAGAATAATCGGGGTCTCCTATGGCTACACCTTC. The V and J genes are TRBV19 and TRBJ1-2, with unresolved D. Per germline, CDR1 LNHDA and CDR2 SQIVND (reference sequence). V lost 6 bases to trimming and J lost 4 bases, with 15 bases between them. This CDR3 spans 14 amino acids.

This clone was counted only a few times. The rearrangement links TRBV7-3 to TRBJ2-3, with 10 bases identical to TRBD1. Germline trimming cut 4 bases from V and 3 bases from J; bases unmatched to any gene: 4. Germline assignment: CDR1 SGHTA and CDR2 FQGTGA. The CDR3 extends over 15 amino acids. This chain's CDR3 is CASSYDRGLTDTQYF. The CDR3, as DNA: TGTGCCAGCAGCTACGACAGGGGGCTGACAGATACGCAGTATTTT. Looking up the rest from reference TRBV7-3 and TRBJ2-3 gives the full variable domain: GAGVSQTPSNKVTEKGKYVELRCDPISGHTALYWYRQSLGQGPEFLIYFQGTGAADDSGLPNDRFFAVRPEGSVSTLKIQRTERGDSAVYLCASSYDRGLTDTQYFGPGTRLTVL.

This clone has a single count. CDR3 nucleotide sequence: TGTGCCATCAGTGAAGGAGGGCGAGGGGGCTACACCTTC. Protein product: CAISEGGRGGYTF. V and J are TRBV10-3 and TRBJ1-2; no definite D call. The germline CDR1 and CDR2 sequences are ENHRY and SYGVKD. Trimming pared 3 bases from V and 8 bases from J, leaving 13 bases between. The CDR3 is 13 amino acids.

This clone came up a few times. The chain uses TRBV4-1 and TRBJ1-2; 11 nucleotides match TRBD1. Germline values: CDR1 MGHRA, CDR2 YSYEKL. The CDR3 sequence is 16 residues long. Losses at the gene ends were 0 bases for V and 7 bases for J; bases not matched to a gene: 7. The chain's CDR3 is CASSQEKGQGAPGYTF. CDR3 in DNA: TGCGCCAGCAGCCAAGAAAAAGGACAGGGGGCGCCTGGCTACACCTTC.

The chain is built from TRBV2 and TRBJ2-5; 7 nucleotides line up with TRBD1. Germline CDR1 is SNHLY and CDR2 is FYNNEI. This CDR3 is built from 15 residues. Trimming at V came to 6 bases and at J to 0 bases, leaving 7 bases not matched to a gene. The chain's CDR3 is CASRAGTVYQETQYF. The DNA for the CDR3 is TGTGCCAGCAGAGCCGGGACAGTCTACCAAGAGACCCAGTACTTC. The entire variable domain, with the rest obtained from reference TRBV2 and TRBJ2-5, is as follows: EPEVTQTPSHQVTQMGQEVILRCVPISNHLYFYWYRQILGQKVEFLVSFYNNEISEKSEIFDDQFSVERPDGSNFTLKIRSTKLEDSAMYFCASRAGTVYQETQYFGPGTRLLVL.

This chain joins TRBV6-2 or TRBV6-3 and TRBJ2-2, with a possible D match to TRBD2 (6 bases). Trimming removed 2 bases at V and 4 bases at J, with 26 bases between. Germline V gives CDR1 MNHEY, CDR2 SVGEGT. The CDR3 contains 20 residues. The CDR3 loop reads CASSYATSLYTGSLTGELFF. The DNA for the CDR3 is TGTGCCAGCAGTTACGCGACTAGTCTTTATACTGGGTCGCTCACCGGGGAGCTGTTTTTT.

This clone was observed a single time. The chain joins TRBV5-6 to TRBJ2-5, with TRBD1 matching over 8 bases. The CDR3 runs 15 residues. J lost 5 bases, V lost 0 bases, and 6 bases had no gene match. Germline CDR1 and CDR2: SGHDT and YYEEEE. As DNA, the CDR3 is TGTGCCAGCAGCTTGGGCGCAGGGGGCCGGGAGACCCAGTACTTC. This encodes CASSLGAGGRETQYF.

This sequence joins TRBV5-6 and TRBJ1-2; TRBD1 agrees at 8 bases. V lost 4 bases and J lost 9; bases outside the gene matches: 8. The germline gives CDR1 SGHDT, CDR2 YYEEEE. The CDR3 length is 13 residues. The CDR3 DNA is TGTGCCAGCAGCACGCAGGGGGCTACGAGCTACACCTTC. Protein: CASSTQGATSYTF.

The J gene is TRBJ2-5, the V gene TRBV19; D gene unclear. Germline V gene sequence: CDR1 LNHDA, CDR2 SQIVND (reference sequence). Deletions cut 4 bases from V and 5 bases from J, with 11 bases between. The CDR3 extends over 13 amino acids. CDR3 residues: CASSKLSEETQYF. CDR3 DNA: TGTGCCAGTAGTAAGCTGTCGGAGGAGACCCAGTACTTC. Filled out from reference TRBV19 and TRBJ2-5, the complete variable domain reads DGGITQSPKYLFRKEGQNVTLSCEQNLNHDAMYWYRQDPGQGLRLIYYSQIVNDFQKGDIAEGYSVSREKKESFPLTVTSAQKNPTAFYLCASSKLSEETQYFGPGTRLLVL.

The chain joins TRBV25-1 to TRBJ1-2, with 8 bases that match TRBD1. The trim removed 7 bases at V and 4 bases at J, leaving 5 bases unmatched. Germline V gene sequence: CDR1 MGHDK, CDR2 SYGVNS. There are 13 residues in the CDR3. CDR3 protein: CASTGTGAYGYTF. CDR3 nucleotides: TGTGCCAGCACCGGGACAGGAGCCTATGGCTACACCTTC.

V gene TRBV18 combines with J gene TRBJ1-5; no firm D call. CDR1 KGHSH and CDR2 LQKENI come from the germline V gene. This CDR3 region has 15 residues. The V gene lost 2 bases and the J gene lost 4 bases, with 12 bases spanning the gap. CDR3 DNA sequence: TGTGCCAGCTCACCAGTTCCGGGGTCTAATCAGCCCCAGCATTTT. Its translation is CASSPVPGSNQPQHF.

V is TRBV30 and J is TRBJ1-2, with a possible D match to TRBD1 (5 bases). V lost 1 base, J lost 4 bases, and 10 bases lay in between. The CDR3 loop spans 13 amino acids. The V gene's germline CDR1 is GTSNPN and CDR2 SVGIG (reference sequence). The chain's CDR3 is CAWSDDSFYGYTF. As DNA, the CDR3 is TGTGCCTGGAGTGACGACAGTTTCTATGGCTACACCTTC.

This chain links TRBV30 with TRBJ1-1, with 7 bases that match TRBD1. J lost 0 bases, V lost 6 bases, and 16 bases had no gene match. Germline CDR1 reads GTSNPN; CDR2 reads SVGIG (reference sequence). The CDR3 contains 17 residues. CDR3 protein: CACFSPTGRGMNTEAFF. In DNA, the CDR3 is TGTGCCTGTTTTTCCCCGACAGGGAGAGGGATGAACACTGAAGCTTTCTTT. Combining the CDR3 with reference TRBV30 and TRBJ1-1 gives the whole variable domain SQTIHQWPATLVQPVGSPLSLECTVEGTSNPNLYWYRQAAGRGLQLLFYSVGIGQISSEVPQNLSASRPQDRQFILSSKKLLLSDSGFYLCACFSPTGRGMNTEAFFGQGTRLTVV.

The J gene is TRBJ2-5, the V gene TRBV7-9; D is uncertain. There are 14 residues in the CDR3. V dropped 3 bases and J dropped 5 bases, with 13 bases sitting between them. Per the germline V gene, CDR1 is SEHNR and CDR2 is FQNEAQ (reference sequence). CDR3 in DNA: TGTGCCAGCAGCTTTATAAATTTCGGGGAGACCCAGTACTTC. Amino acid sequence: CASSFINFGETQYF. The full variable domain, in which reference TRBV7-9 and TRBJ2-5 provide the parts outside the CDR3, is DTGVSQNPRHKITKRGQNVTFRCDPISEHNRLYWYRQTLGQGPEFLTYFQNEAQLEKSRLLSDRFSAERPKGSFSTLEIQRTEQGDSAMYLCASSFINFGETQYFGPGTRLLVL.

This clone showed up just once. The CDR3 DNA is TGTGCCAGCAGCGGACAGGTTGTAACTAATGAAAAACTGTTTTTT. Its translation: CASSGQVVTNEKLFF. The chain carries TRBV2 and TRBJ1-4; 7 bases agree with TRBD1. The CDR3 loop spans 15 amino acids. Germline V lookup: CDR1 SNHLY, CDR2 FYNNEI. V dropped 6 bases and J dropped 1; count of bases not matched to a gene: 5.

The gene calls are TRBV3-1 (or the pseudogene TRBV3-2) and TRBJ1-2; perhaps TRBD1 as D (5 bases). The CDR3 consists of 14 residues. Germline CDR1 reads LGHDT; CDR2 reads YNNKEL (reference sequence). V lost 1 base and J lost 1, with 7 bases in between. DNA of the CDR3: TGTGCCAGCAGCCAAGCAACAGGTAACTATGGCTACACCTTC. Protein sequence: CASSQATGNYGYTF.